These 17 T cell receptor beta chains came from one sample sequenced in a study of T cell repertoires in cytomegalovirus infection. Each CDR3 protein is one row after TCRdb ran MiXCR on the reads. The sample shows some 590,000 distinct CDR3 sequences, around two fifths of them seen only once. These receptors' antigens are unknown. This specimen consisted of cultured PBMCs, obtained from culture after CMV antigen stimulation. All receptors derive from a human donor in good health (CMV status not recorded). Some clones in this sample may be carry-over from other donors' samples.

This clonotype turned up a few times. The chain has TRBV10-3 and TRBJ2-1; tentatively, D is TRBD2 (6 bases). The CDR3 consists of 13 residues. Trimming cost V 3 bases and J 7 bases, with 10 bases left between them. CDR1 ENHRY and CDR2 SYGVKD come from the germline V gene. This CDR3 reads CAISDISGNEQFF. The CDR3 nucleotides read TGTGCCATCAGTGATATAAGCGGGAATGAGCAGTTCTTC.

V and J are TRBV7-8 and TRBJ2-3; 8 bases line up with TRBD2. Germline loops: CDR1 SGHVS, CDR2 FQNEAQ. The CDR3 consists of 15 residues. Trimming cost V 1 base and J 5 bases; bases outside gene matches: 5. This CDR3 reads CASSLGRLAGDTQYF. DNA of the CDR3: TGTGCCAGCAGCTTAGGACGGCTAGCGGGAGATACGCAGTATTTT.

The gene calls are TRBV7-8 and TRBJ2-1, with D maybe TRBD1 (7 bases). Germline loops: CDR1 SGHVS, CDR2 FQNEAQ. Between the trimmed V and J ends, which lost 1 base and 5 bases, there was a span of 12 bases. The CDR3 sequence is 15 residues long. CDR3 nucleotide sequence: TGTGCCAGCAGCTTAGGACAGGGAGGTCACAATGAGCAGTTCTTC. Protein: CASSLGQGGHNEQFF.

This chain connects TRBV12-3 or TRBV12-4 to TRBJ2-1, with 12 nucleotides matching TRBD2. This CDR3 has 13 amino acids. Losses at the gene ends were 5 bases for V and 15 bases for J; bases not matched to a gene: 8. The CDR3 DNA reads TGTGCCAGCAGTAACAGACTAGCGGGAGTCCTGTTCTTC. Encoded protein: CASSNRLAGVLFF.

The chain carries TRBV4-3 and TRBJ2-6; 7 nucleotides line up with TRBD1. CDR3 length equals 18 residues. The V and J ends lost 2 bases and 1 base, in that order; junction bases with no gene match: 8. CDR1 LGHNA and CDR2 YSLEER come from the germline V gene. In nucleotides, the CDR3 is TGCGCCAGCAGCCAACACAACAGGGGAAAATCTGGGGCCAACGTCCTGACTTTC. Its protein product is CASSQHNRGKSGANVLTF.

The chain employs TRBV11-2 and TRBJ1-4; no clear D. Trimming left V 0 bases short and J 7 bases short, with 6 bases between. CDR1 is SGHAT and CDR2 is FQNNGV in the germline V gene. CDR3 length: 13 residues. The CDR3 sequence: CASSLDWAEKLFF. DNA of the CDR3: TGTGCCAGCAGCTTAGATTGGGCTGAAAAACTGTTTTTT.

This sequence joins TRBV6-5 and TRBJ2-1; 12 bases are a match to TRBD2. CDR1 MNHEY and CDR2 SVGAGI come from the germline V gene. J was trimmed by 2 bases and V by 1 base; bases with no gene match: 3. The CDR3 contains 17 residues. Here the CDR3 DNA reads TGTGCCAGCAGTTACTTGACTAGCGGGAGAACCTACAATGAGCAGTTCTTC. The encoded protein is CASSYLTSGRTYNEQFF.

This chain links TRBV7-8 with TRBJ2-5; D is unclear. The CDR3 covers 17 residues. Germline V gene sequence: CDR1 SGHVS, CDR2 FQNEAQ. Trimming shortened V by 2 bases and J by 2 bases, and 18 bases separated the two germline ends. The CDR3 here is CASSLNGPTRGQETQYF. The CDR3, as DNA: TGTGCCAGCAGCTTAAATGGCCCCACCCGTGGGCAAGAGACCCAGTACTTC.

This clonotype was seen only once. This chain joins TRBV19 and TRBJ1-3; the D is unclear. Per the germline V gene, CDR1 is LNHDA and CDR2 is SQIVND (reference sequence). V gave up 2 bases and J gave up 2 bases, with 13 bases separating them. This CDR3 spans 16 amino acids. Here the CDR3 DNA reads TGTGCCAGTAGTATACCCCCCGGCCGGCCTGGAAACACCATATATTTT. Protein product: CASSIPPGRPGNTIYF.

The gene calls are TRBV4-1 and TRBJ2-7; 8 bases fit TRBD2. This CDR3 spans 19 amino acids. V was clipped by 3 bases and J by 0 bases; unmatched bases: 16. Germline V lookup: CDR1 MGHRA, CDR2 YSYEKL. The CDR3 DNA reads TGCGCCAGCAGCCACGGGGACGCCAGCGGGAGCCGAAGCTCCTACGAGCAGTACTTC. It yields the protein CASSHGDASGSRSSYEQYF.

CDR3 sequence: CASSIEGRLAGANVLTF. In DNA, the CDR3 is TGTGCCAGTAGTATTGAGGGCAGGTTGGCTGGGGCCAACGTCCTGACTTTC. The chain combines TRBV19 with TRBJ2-6; a weak D match, TRBD2 (5 bases). CDR1 and CDR2 (germline): LNHDA, SQIVND (reference sequence). The germline V and J ends were trimmed by 3 bases and 2 bases, with 14 bases remaining between them. The CDR3 is 17 amino acids.

J is TRBJ2-6 and V is TRBV19, with D possibly being TRBD2 (5 bases). Trimming shortened V by 0 bases and J by 0 bases, and 9 bases separated the two germline ends. Germline-derived CDR1 and CDR2 are LNHDA and SQIVND (reference sequence). The CDR3 sequence is 17 residues long. The DNA of the CDR3 is TGTGCCAGTAGTATAGAGGAGAGGGCCTCTGGGGCCAACGTCCTGACTTTC. This encodes CASSIEERASGANVLTF. The full variable domain, with the rest looked up from reference TRBV19 and TRBJ2-6, is DGGITQSPKYLFRKEGQNVTLSCEQNLNHDAMYWYRQDPGQGLRLIYYSQIVNDFQKGDIAEGYSVSREKKESFPLTVTSAQKNPTAFYLCASSIEERASGANVLTFGAGSRLTVL.

The chain joins TRBV7-9 to TRBJ2-4; no definite D call. The CDR3 runs 18 residues. CDR1 is SEHNR, CDR2 FQNEAQ, per germline (reference sequence). With 8 bases removed from V and 1 base from J, the gap between germline ends came to 24 bases. The CDR3 reads CASGHTPPLEVAKNIQYF. CDR3 bases: TGTGCCAGCGGCCACACCCCCCCACTTGAGGTCGCCAAAAACATTCAGTACTTC.

This sequence joins TRBV28 and TRBJ2-3; 7 bases fit TRBD1. The CDR3 loop spans 16 amino acids. The germline V gene encodes CDR1 MDHEN and CDR2 SYDVKM. V gave up 6 bases and J gave up 5 bases; unmatched junction bases: 14. DNA of the CDR3: TGTGCCAGCAGGGCAACGTTGGGCAGGGGGTTAGATACGCAGTATTTT. It specifies CASRATLGRGLDTQYF.

The chain carries TRBV12-3 or TRBV12-4 and TRBJ1-2; 7 bases fit TRBD1. Trimming cost V 5 bases and J 6 bases; bases outside gene matches: 6. The CDR3 consists of 13 residues. CDR3 coding DNA: TGTGCCAGCAGTAAACCTACAGGGGATGGCTACACCTTC. Protein sequence: CASSKPTGDGYTF.

The V gene is TRBV27, the J gene TRBJ1-1, with D hard to call. Germline V gene lookup returns CDR1 MNHEY and CDR2 SMNVEV (reference sequence). The CDR3 contains 16 residues. The V gene lost 6 bases and the J gene lost 10 bases, with 27 bases spanning the gap. CDR3 nucleotides: TGTGCCAGCAGCCGGTCGTACCCGGTGGGGTTTCTATCAGCTTTCTTT. It encodes CASSRSYPVGFLSAFF.

The chain couples TRBV7-8 to TRBJ2-2; unclear D gene. The ends were cut back, 2 bases at V and 2 bases at J, with 9 bases in the middle. There are 15 residues in the CDR3. Germline V gene data show CDR1 as SGHVS and CDR2 as FQNEAQ. As DNA, the CDR3 is TGTGCCAGCAGCTTAAATCGACTTAACACCGGGGAGCTGTTTTTT. Translating it yields CASSLNRLNTGELFF.